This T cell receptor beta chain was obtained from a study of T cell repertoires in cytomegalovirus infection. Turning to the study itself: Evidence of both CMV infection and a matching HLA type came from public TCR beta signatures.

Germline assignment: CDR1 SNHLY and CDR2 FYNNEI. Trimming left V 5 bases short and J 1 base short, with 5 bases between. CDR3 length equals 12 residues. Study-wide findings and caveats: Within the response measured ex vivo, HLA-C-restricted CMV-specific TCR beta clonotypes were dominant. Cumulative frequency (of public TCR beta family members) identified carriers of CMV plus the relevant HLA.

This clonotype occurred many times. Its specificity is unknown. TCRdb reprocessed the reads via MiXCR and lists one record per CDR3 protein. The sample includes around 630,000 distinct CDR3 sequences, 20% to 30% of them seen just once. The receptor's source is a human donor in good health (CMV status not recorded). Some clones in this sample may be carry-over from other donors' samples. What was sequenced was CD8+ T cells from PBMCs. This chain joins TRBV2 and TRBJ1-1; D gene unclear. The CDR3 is CASSQANTEAFF. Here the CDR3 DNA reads TGTGCCAGCAGTCAGGCGAACACTGAAGCTTTCTTT.